This T cell receptor beta chain was captured in a study of glioma-infiltrating T cells after dendritic cell vaccination. Sequenced by immunoSEQ multiplex PCR; TCRdb stores in-frame clones only, minus some. The sample lists about 50,000 clones, roughly 84% occurring once. With 6 bases removed from V and 0 bases from J, the gap between germline ends came to 12 bases. The CDR3 has 15 residues. Germline assignment: CDR1 MNHEY and CDR2 SVGAGI. Time point here: after dendritic cell vaccination, including at tumor progression/relapse. V gene TRBV6-5 combines with J gene TRBJ1-5; tentative D call: TRBD1 (5 bases). The starting material was blood, obtained after dendritic cell vaccination. The receptor was derived from a human donor with glioblastoma. The CDR3 DNA is TGTGCCAGCAGGACGGGACTTAATAGCAATCAGCCCCAGCATTTT. As protein: CASRTGLNSNQPQHF.